Below are 11 T cell receptor beta chains sequenced from a single sample in a study of glioma-infiltrating T cells after dendritic cell vaccination. Repertoires were generated with immunoSEQ multiplex PCR, while TCRdb's copy carries only in-frame clones and drops some. The sample comprises 85,000 to 110,000 clones, 81% of which are singletons, and around 12% rests with the top ten. The sequences come from blood, collected before dendritic cell vaccination. These receptors came from a human donor with glioblastoma.

This chain links TRBV30 with TRBJ2-4; the match to TRBD1 covers 10 bases. The CDR3 consists of 18 residues. V was clipped by 3 bases and J by 0 bases; unmatched bases: 11. Germline CDR1 and CDR2: GTSNPN and SVGIG (reference sequence). In DNA, the CDR3 is TGTGCCTGGAGGGGGGGACAGGGGAGCTCTCTAGCCAAAAACATTCAGTACTTC. Its translation: CAWRGGQGSSLAKNIQYF.

The chain uses TRBV4-2 and TRBJ2-5; 11 nucleotides align to TRBD2. This CDR3 is built from 16 residues. Germline values: CDR1 LGHNA, CDR2 YNFKEQ. V was pared by 1 base and J by 7 bases, with 8 bases of the junction left unmatched. The CDR3 DNA reads TGTGCCAGCAGCCAAGTTAGCGGGGGGGCGTTTGGGACCCAGTACTTC. It yields the protein CASSQVSGGAFGTQYF.

The CDR3 protein is CASSFGGGGAGTDTQYF. In DNA, the CDR3 is TGCGCCAGCAGCTTTGGGGGCGGGGGGGCCGGCACAGATACGCAGTATTTT. This rearrangement joins TRBV5-1 to TRBJ2-3; 9 bases match TRBD2. Unmatched junction bases numbered 8, after V lost 2 bases and J lost 1 base. This CDR3 region has 17 residues. The germline V gene encodes CDR1 SGHRS and CDR2 YFSETQ.

This clone was detected only once. The chain couples TRBV10-2 to TRBJ2-5, with 7 bases fitting TRBD2. Trimming cost V 8 bases and J 1 base; bases outside gene matches: 1. This CDR3 has 12 residues. Germline CDR1 and CDR2: WSHSY and SAAADI. This CDR3 reads CASGGGQETQYF. Written as DNA, the CDR3 is TGCGCCAGCGGGGGGGGCCAAGAGACCCAGTACTTC.

This clone was counted a single time. The V gene is TRBV4-3, the J gene TRBJ1-2; D is ambiguous. V was shortened by 0 bases and J by 4 bases, with 15 bases between the two germline ends. The CDR3 totals 16 residues. Germline CDR1 is LGHNA and CDR2 is YSLEER. CDR3 DNA: TGCGCCAGCAGCCAAGATGTGGATCTAGCCATCTATGGCTACACCTTC. Translating gives CASSQDVDLAIYGYTF.

This clone appeared a single time. The sample has other DNA sequences that encode this CDR3 too. The V gene is TRBV5-4, the J gene TRBJ2-7; maybe TRBD1 (6 bases). V was clipped by 2 bases and J by 6 bases, with 18 bases between them. The germline V gene has CDR1 SGHNT and CDR2 YYREEE (reference sequence). This CDR3 region has 15 residues. The CDR3 DNA follows: TGTGCCAGCAGCTTCCAGGACAGAATCATTGGCGAGCAGTACTTC. It specifies CASSFQDRIIGEQYF. The variable domain in full, completed from reference TRBV5-4 and TRBJ2-7, reads ETGVTQSPTHLIKTRGQQVTLRCSSQSGHNTVSWYQQALGQGPQFIFQYYREEENGRGNFPPRFSGLQFPNYSSELNVNALELDDSALYLCASSFQDRIIGEQYFGPGTRLTVT.

This chain links TRBV7-9 with TRBJ2-1, with 8 nucleotides matching TRBD2. V gave up 1 base and J gave up 12 bases; unmatched junction bases: 11. CDR3 length: 15 amino acids. CDR1 SEHNR and CDR2 FQNEAQ come from the germline V gene (reference sequence). The DNA for the CDR3 is TGTGCCAGCAGCTTAGGACGGGGGGGTGGGGCTGGGCAGTTCTTC. It translates to CASSLGRGGGAGQFF.

V usage is TRBV27 and J usage is TRBJ2-1; D might be TRBD1 (5 bases). Trimming stripped 2 bases from V and 5 bases from J, with 16 bases between. The CDR3 length is 16 residues. Germline V CDR1 and CDR2: MNHEY, SMNVEV (reference sequence). The CDR3 reads CASSLIGTGTDNEQFF. CDR3 DNA: TGTGCCAGCAGTTTAATAGGCACAGGTACGGACAATGAGCAGTTCTTC.

The CDR3 spells CASSGGRGTDTQYF. DNA of the CDR3: TGCGCCAGCAGTGGTGGAAGAGGGACAGATACGCAGTATTTT. J is TRBJ2-3 and V is TRBV4-3; the D gene is possibly TRBD2 (5 bases). CDR3 length: 14 residues. V gave up 6 bases and J gave up 3 bases, with 13 bases separating them. CDR1 and CDR2 from the germline V gene are LGHNA and YSLEER.

This chain links TRBV11-3 with TRBJ1-2, with a tentative D call TRBD1 (5 bases). CDR1 and CDR2 (germline): SGHNT, YENEEA. CDR3 length: 16 residues. V shed 0 bases and J shed 3 bases, with 14 bases lying between them. The CDR3 nucleotides are TGTGCCAGCAGCTTAGAAGGGAGGGGAGCGGACTATGGCTACACCTTC. Its translation is CASSLEGRGADYGYTF. Full variable domain (missing parts from reference TRBV11-3 and TRBJ1-2): EAGVVQSPRYKIIEKKQPVAFWCNPISGHNTLYWYLQNLGQGPELLIRYENEEAVDDSQLPKDRFSAERLKGVDSTLKIQPAELGDSAVYLCASSLEGRGADYGYTFGSGTRLTVV.

The V and J genes are TRBV6-5 and TRBJ2-7, with 10 bases matching TRBD1. V lost 4 bases and J lost 3; bases outside the gene matches: 6. Germline lookup yields CDR1 MNHEY and CDR2 SVGAGI. The CDR3 extends over 15 amino acids. The CDR3 DNA follows: TGTGCCAGCAGTTCTCCGGGACAGGGGTTCTACGAGCAGTACTTC. Its translation is CASSSPGQGFYEQYF.